The clone carrying this T cell receptor (beta chain) was seen only a few times. Described treatment: randomized to nivolumab then ipilimumab (arm A) or the reverse (arm B). The data derive from a study of sequential checkpoint blockade in melanoma. Produced via immunoSEQ multiplex PCR; TCRdb's table is partial and in-frame only. The data hold over a thousand clones, with roughly 27% observed a single time. V gave up 5 bases and J gave up 6 bases, with 11 bases separating them. The germline V gene has CDR1 MNHGY and CDR2 SAAAGT. The CDR3 covers 13 residues. The material was tumor tissue (inferred from file names), obtained from a patient given nivolumab and ipilimumab in sequence. The TCR was taken from a human donor with melanoma. V gene TRBV6-8 combines with J gene TRBJ2-1; D is uncertain. CDR3 coding DNA: TGTGCCAGCAGTGATCCGTCGGGCAATGAGCAGTTCTTC. This encodes CASSDPSGNEQFF.